Reported below is one T cell receptor beta chain. Participants were aged about 18 to 100 years from 24 US areas. Exposed participants encountered a COVID-19 case during the 2 weeks preceding study entry. From germline, CDR1 is SGHAT and CDR2 FQNNGV. The CDR3 has 13 residues. V was clipped by 2 bases and J by 3 bases, with 8 bases between them. This sample was included in a study of blood T cell repertoires in COVID-19. Study context: Acute-phase and convalescent COVID-19 samples originated in the United States, Italy and Spain.

Generated by immunoSEQ multiplex PCR, the TCRdb table keeps only in-frame clones and is missing some. The sample has approximately 220,000 clones; about four fifths are singletons. The sample consisted of PBMCs or T cells enriched from blood (not recorded which). This TCR was sampled from a woman between 50 and 59 years old who had been exposed to COVID-19. This chain uses TRBV11-2 with TRBJ2-7; D remains ambiguous. CDR3 in DNA: TGTGCCAGCAGCTTAAACAGAAACTACGAGCAGTACTTC. Encoded protein: CASSLNRNYEQYF. Based on the CDR3 plus reference TRBV11-2 and TRBJ2-7, the full variable domain is EAGVAQSPRYKIIEKRQSVAFWCNPISGHATLYWYQQILGQGPKLLIQFQNNGVVDDSQLPKDRFSAERLKGVDSTLKIQPAKLEDSAVYLCASSLNRNYEQYFGPGTRLTVT.